The 2 T cell receptor beta chains reported below all come from one sample, sequenced in a study of human T cells and chemical hapten exposure. TCRdb reprocessed the RACE reads with MiXCR, giving one entry per CDR3 protein. Of 75,000 to 95,000 distinct CDR3 sequences listed, approximately 12% are singletons. The time point here: patch test 1, 2 weeks after DPC sensitization. The sample's treatment: therapeutic diphenylcyclopropenone sensitization with weekly scalp DPC. The source was whole blood, collected in connection with sensitization to the hapten diphenylcyclopropenone (DPC). The receptor set was obtained from a woman between 55 and 75 years old with alopecia areata. Some clones in this sample may be carry-over from other donors' samples.

V gene TRBV2 combines with J gene TRBJ2-7; 7 bases align to TRBD2. Germline V gives CDR1 SNHLY, CDR2 FYNNEI. Trimming took 2 bases from V and 5 from J; bases not matched to a gene: 3. The CDR3 has 13 amino acids. The CDR3 region has the DNA TGTGCCAGCAGTGAATGGGGAGGGAACGAGCAGTACTTC. The encoded protein is CASSEWGGNEQYF. Full variable domain (remainder filled in from reference TRBV2 and TRBJ2-7): EPEVTQTPSHQVTQMGQEVILRCVPISNHLYFYWYRQILGQKVEFLVSFYNNEISEKSEIFDDQFSVERPDGSNFTLKIRSTKLEDSAMYFCASSEWGGNEQYFGPGTRLTVT.

This clonotype was observed a few times. This chain links TRBV27 with TRBJ1-1, with D hard to call. CDR1 and CDR2 (germline): MNHEY, SMNVEV (reference sequence). The CDR3 runs to 13 residues. The V end was cut by 1 base, the J end by 4 bases, with 7 bases between. The CDR3 nucleotides read TGTGCCAGCAGTTTATGGGGATCCACTGAAGCTTTCTTT. This codes for CASSLWGSTEAFF.